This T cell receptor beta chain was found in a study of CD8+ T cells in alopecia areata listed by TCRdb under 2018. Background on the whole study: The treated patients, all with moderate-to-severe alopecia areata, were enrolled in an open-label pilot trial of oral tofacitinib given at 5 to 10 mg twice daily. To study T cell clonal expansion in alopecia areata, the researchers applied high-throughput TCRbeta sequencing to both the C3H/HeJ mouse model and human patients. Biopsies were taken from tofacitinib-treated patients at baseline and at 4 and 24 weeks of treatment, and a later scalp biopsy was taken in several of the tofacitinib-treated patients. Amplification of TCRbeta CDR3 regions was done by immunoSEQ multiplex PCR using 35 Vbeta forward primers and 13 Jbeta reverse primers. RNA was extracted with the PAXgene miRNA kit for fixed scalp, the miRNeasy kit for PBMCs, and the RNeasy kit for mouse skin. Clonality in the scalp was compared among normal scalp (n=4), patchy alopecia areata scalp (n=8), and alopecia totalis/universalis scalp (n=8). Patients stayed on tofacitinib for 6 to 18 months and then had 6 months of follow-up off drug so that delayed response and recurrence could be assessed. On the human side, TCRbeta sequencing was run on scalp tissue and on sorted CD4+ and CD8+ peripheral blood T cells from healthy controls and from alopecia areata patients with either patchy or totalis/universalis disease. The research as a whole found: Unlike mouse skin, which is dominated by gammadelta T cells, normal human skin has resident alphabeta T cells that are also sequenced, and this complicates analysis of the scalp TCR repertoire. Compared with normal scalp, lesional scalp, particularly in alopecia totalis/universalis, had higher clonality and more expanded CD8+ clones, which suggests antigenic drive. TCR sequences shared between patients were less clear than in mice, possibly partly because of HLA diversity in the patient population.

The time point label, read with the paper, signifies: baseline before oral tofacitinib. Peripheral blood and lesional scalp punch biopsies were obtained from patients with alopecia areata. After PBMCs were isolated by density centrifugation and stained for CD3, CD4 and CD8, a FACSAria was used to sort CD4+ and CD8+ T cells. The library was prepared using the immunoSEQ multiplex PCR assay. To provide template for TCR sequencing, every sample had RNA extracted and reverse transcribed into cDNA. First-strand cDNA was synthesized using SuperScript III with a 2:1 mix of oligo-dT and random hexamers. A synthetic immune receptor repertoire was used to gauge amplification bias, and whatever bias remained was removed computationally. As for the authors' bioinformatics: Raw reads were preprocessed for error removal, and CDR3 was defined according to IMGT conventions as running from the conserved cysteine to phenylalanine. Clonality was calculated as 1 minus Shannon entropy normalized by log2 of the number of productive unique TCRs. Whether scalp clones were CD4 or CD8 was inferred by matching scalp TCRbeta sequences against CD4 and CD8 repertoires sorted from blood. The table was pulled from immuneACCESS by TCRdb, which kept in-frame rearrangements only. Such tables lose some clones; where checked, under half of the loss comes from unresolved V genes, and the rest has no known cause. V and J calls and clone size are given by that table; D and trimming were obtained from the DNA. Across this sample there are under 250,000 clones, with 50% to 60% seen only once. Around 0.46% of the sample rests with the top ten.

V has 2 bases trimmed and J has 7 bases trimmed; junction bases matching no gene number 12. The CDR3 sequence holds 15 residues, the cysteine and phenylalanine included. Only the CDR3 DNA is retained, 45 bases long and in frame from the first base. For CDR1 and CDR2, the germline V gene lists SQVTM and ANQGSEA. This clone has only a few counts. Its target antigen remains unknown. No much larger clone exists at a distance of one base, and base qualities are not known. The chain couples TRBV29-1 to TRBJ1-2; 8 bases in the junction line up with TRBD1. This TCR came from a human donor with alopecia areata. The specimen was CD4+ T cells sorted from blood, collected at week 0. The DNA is TGCAGCGTTGAACGGACAGGGTCGAGGGACCGTGGCTACACCTTC. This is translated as CSVERTGSRDRGYTF.